This passage covers 5 T cell receptor beta chains from one sample sequenced in a study of a mutant IDH1 vaccine in newly diagnosed glioma. Time point in this sample: week 35, safety follow-up. The study gave 300 ug of mutant IDH1 20-mer peptide per vaccine dose, with topical imiquimod. Method: immunoSEQ multiplex PCR; TCRdb's copy keeps in-frame clones and lacks some. The table has fewer than 55,000 clones, roughly 79% seen once. Antigen specificity for these receptors is unknown. The sequencing here drew on PBMCs, taken from a glioma patient whose treatment included an IDH1 peptide vaccine. These receptors were collected from a woman in her 40s with glioma. Some clones in this sample may be carry-over from other donors' samples.

J is TRBJ2-7 and V is TRBV4-3, with 10 bases matching TRBD1. CDR3 length: 15 residues. V was clipped by 3 bases and J by 4 bases; unmatched bases: 6. The germline gives CDR1 LGHNA, CDR2 YSLEER. CDR3 sequence: CASSQGTGAKYEQYF. The CDR3 DNA reads as TGCGCCAGCAGCCAGGGGACAGGGGCCAAGTACGAGCAGTACTTC.

This clone was counted a few times. The rearrangement links TRBV5-1 to TRBJ1-1; D uncertain. V was shortened by 4 bases and J by 1 base, with 14 bases between the two germline ends. The V gene's germline CDR1 is SGHRS and CDR2 YFSETQ. The CDR3 is 15 amino acids. The CDR3: CASSLVLGGNTEAFF. For the CDR3, the DNA is TGCGCCAGCAGCCTCGTGCTTGGCGGGAACACTGAAGCTTTCTTT.

V and J are TRBV9 and TRBJ1-2; D ambiguous. Per germline, CDR1 SGDLS and CDR2 YYNGEE. The CDR3 contains 13 residues. With 1 base removed from V and 1 base from J, the gap between germline ends came to 5 bases. CDR3 in DNA: TGTGCCAGCAGCGTAAAGTTTAACTATGGCTACACCTTC. Amino acid sequence: CASSVKFNYGYTF.

The chain combines TRBV19 with TRBJ2-1, with D hard to call. The V gene's germline CDR1 is LNHDA and CDR2 SQIVND (reference sequence). The CDR3 runs to 15 residues. Trimming shortened V by 9 bases and J by 5 bases, and 20 bases separated the two germline ends. CDR3 nucleotide sequence: TGTGCCAGCAGCCCCCCTAGAACGCACGACAATGAGCAGTTCTTC. Its translation: CASSPPRTHDNEQFF. The whole variable domain, filled in from reference TRBV19 and TRBJ2-1, reads DGGITQSPKYLFRKEGQNVTLSCEQNLNHDAMYWYRQDPGQGLRLIYYSQIVNDFQKGDIAEGYSVSREKKESFPLTVTSAQKNPTAFYLCASSPPRTHDNEQFFGPGTRLTVL.

The CDR3 DNA reads TGTGCCAGCAGCTTAGATGGGACTAGCGGATATGAGCAGTTCTTC. It translates to CASSLDGTSGYEQFF. This chain connects TRBV7-8 to TRBJ2-1, with 11 nucleotides matching TRBD2. Germline CDR1 SGHVS, CDR2 FQNEAQ. V lost 1 base to trimming and J lost 8 bases; unmatched junction nucleotides: 4. The CDR3 consists of 15 residues.